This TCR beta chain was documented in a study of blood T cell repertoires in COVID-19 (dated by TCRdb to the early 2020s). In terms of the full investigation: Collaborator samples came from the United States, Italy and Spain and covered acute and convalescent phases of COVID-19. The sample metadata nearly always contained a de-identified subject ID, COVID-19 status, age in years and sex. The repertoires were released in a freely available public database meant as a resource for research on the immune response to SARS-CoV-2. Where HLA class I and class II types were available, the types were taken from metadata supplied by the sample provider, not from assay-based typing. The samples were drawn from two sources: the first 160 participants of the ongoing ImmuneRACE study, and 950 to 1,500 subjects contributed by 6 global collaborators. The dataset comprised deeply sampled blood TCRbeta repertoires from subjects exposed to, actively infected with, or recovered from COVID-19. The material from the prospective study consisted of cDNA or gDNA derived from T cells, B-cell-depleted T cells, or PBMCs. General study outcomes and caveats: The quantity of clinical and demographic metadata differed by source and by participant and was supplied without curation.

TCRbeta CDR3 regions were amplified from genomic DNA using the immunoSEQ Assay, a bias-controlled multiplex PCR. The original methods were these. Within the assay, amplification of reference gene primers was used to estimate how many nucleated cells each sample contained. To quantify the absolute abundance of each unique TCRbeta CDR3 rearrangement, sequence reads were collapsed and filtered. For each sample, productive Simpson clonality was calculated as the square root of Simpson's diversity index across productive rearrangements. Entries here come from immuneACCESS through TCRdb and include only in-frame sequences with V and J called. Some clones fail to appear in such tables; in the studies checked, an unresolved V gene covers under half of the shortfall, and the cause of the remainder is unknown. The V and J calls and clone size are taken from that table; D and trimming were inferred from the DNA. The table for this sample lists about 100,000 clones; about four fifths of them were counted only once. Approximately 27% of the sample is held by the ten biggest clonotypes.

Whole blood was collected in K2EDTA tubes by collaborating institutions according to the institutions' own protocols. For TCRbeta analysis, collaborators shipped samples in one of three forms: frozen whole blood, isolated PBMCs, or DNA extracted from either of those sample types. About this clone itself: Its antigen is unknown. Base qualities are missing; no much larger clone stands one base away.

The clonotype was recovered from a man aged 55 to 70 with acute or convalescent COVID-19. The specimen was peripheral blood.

The DNA sequence follows: TGCGCCAGCAGCCGGACCGGGACTACCTCCTACAATGAGCAGTTCTTC. Its coded protein is CASSRTGTTSYNEQFF. This chain is built from TRBV5-1 and TRBJ2-1; TRBD2 lines up with 7 middle nucleotides. Its CDR3 holds 16 amino acids, cysteine through phenylalanine. Only CDR3 DNA is held: 48 bases, read in frame from base 1. The germline V gene sets CDR1 to SGHRS and CDR2 to YFSETQ. Trimming leaves V shorter by 4 bases and J shorter by 0 bases, with the junction holding 7 bases beyond the gene matches. When the CDR3 is completed using the reference TRBV5-1 and TRBJ2-1 genes on either side, the full variable domain is KAGVTQTPRYLIKTRGQQVTLSCSPISGHRSVSWYQQTPGQGLQFLFEYFSETQRNKGNFPGRFSGRQFSNSRSEMNVSTLELGDSALYLCASSRTGTTSYNEQFFGPGTRLTVL.